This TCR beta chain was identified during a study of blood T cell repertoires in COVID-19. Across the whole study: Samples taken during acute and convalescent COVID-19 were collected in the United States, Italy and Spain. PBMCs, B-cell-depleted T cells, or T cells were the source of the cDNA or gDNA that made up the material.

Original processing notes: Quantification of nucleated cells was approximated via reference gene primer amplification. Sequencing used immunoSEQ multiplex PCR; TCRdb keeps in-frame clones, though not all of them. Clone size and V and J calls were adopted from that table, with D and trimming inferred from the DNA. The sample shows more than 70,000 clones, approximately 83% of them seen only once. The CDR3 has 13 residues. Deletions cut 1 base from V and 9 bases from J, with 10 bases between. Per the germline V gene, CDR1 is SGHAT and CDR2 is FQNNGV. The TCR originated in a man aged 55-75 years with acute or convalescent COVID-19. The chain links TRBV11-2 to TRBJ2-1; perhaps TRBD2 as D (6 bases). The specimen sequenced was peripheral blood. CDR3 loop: CASSLVRGTEQFF. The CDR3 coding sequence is TGTGCCAGCAGCTTAGTCCGGGGGACTGAGCAGTTCTTC.